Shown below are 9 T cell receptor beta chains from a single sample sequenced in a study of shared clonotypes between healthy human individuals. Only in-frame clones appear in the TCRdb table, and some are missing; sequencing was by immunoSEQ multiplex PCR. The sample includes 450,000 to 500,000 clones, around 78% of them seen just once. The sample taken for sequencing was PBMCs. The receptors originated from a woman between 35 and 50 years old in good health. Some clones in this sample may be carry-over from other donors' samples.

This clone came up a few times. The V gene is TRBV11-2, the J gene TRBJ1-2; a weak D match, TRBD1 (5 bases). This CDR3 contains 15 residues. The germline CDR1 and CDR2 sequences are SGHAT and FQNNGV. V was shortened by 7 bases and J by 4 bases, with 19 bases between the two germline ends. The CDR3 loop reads CASNTIRGGIYGYTF. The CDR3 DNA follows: TGTGCCAGCAACACAATAAGGGGCGGAATCTATGGCTACACCTTC. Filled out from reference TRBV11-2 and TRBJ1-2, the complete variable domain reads EAGVAQSPRYKIIEKRQSVAFWCNPISGHATLYWYQQILGQGPKLLIQFQNNGVVDDSQLPKDRFSAERLKGVDSTLKIQPAKLEDSAVYLCASNTIRGGIYGYTFGSGTRLTVV.

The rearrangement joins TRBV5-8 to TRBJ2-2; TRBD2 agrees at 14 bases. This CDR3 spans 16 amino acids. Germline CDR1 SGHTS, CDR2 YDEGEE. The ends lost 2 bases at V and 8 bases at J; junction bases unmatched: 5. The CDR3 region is CASSFGTSGSYGELFF. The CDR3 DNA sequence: TGTGCCAGCAGCTTTGGGACTAGCGGGAGTTATGGGGAGCTGTTTTTT.

The chain's CDR3 is CASRVGQGAHQPQHF. The DNA of the CDR3 is TGTGCCAGCAGGGTGGGACAGGGGGCCCATCAGCCCCAGCATTTT. The chain carries TRBV6-6 and TRBJ1-5, with 12 bases identical to TRBD1. CDR3 length equals 15 residues. Per germline, CDR1 MNHNY and CDR2 SVGAGI (reference sequence). Trimming took 6 bases from V and 5 from J; bases not matched to a gene: 5.

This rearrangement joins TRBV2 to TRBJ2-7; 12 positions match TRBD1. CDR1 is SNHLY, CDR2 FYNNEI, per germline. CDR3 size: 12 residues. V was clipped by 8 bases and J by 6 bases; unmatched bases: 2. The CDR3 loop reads CASRDRGLEQYF. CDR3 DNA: TGTGCCAGCCGGGACAGGGGGCTCGAGCAGTACTTC.

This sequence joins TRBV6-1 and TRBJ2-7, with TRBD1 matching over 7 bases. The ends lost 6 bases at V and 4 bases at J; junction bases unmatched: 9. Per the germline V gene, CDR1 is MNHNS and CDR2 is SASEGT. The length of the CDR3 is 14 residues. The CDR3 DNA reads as TGTGCCAGCAGGGGCGGACAGGTAGAGTACGAGCAGTACTTC. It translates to CASRGGQVEYEQYF.

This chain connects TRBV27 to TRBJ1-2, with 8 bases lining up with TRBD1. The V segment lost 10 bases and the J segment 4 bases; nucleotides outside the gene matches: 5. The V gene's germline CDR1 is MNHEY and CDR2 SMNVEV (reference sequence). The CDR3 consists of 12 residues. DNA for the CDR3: TGTGCCACCTACAGGGGGTCCTATGGCTACACCTTC. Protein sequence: CATYRGSYGYTF.

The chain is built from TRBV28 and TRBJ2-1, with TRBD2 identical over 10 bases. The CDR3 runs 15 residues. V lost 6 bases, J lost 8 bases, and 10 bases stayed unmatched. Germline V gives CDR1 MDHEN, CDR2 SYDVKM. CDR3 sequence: CASRGLAGAVHEQFF. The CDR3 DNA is TGTGCCAGCAGGGGTCTAGCGGGAGCTGTCCATGAGCAGTTCTTC.

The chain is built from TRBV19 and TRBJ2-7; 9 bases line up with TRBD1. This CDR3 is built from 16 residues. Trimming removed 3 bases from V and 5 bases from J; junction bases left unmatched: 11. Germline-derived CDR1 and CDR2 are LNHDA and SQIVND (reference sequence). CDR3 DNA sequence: TGTGCCAGTAGTATTATGGGGGGACAGGGAATCGACGAGCAGTACTTC. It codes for CASSIMGGQGIDEQYF. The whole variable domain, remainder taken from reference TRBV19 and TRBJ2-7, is DGGITQSPKYLFRKEGQNVTLSCEQNLNHDAMYWYRQDPGQGLRLIYYSQIVNDFQKGDIAEGYSVSREKKESFPLTVTSAQKNPTAFYLCASSIMGGQGIDEQYFGPGTRLTVT.

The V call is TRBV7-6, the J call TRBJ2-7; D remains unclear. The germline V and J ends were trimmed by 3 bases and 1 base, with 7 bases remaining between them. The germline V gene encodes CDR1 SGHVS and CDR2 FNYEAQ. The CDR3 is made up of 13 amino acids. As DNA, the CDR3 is TGTGCCAGCAGCTTGGCCGGTTCCTACGAGCAGTACTTC. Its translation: CASSLAGSYEQYF.